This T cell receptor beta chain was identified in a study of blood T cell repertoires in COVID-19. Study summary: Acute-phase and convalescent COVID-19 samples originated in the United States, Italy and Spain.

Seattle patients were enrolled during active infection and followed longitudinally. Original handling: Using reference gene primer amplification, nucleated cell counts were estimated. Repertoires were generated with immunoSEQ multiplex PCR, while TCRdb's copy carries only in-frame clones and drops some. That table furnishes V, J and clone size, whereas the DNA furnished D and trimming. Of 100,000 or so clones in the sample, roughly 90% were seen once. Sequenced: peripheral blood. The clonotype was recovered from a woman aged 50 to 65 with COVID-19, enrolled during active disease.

The CDR3 spells CASSQGGTSGGSHLYEQYF. The CDR3 DNA reads TGCGCCAGCAGCCAAGGGGGGACTAGCGGGGGGTCCCACCTCTACGAGCAGTACTTC. The chain couples TRBV4-3 to TRBJ2-7; 15 bases line up with TRBD2. The CDR3 is 19 amino acids. Trimming removed 1 base from V and 3 bases from J; junction bases left unmatched: 10. The germline CDR1 and CDR2 sequences are LGHNA and YSLEER.